These 21 T cell receptor beta chains share one sample of origin, sequenced in a study of molecular identifiers for immune sequencing clone quantification. TCRdb re-called the PCR reads through MiXCR, storing one row per CDR3 protein. The table includes roughly 320,000 distinct CDR3 sequences, roughly 24% detected once. What was sequenced was naive CD8+ T cells from blood, with Jurkat cell RNA spiked in. Subset denoted: FACS-sorted CD8+CD4-CCR7+CD45RA+ naive T cells. These receptors came from a human donor in good health. Some libraries in this study had Jurkat cell RNA spiked in.

Many counts were recorded for this clonotype. The J gene is TRBJ2-3, the V gene TRBV4-3; 8 positions agree with TRBD2. CDR1 and CDR2 (germline): LGHNA, YSLEER. The CDR3 sequence is 14 residues long. The V gene end was trimmed by 8 bases and the J gene end by 2 bases; junction bases not matched to a gene: 6. CDR3 sequence: CASSGLDPTDTQYF. The CDR3 region has the DNA TGCGCCAGCTCGGGACTAGACCCCACAGATACGCAGTATTTT.

A single count supports this clonotype. A single base separates this from a much larger clone, so it may be a read error. Likely a read error: the CDR3 ends without its conserved phenylalanine or tryptophan. The CDR3 spells CASRGQGIVNTEAFI. Here the CDR3 DNA reads TGTGCCAGCAGGGGACAGGGGATCGTGAACACTGAAGCTTTCATT. V gene TRBV27 combines with J gene TRBJ1-1; 10 positions agree with TRBD1. With V trimmed by 6 bases and J by 0 bases, 4 bases remained unmatched. The CDR3 has 15 amino acids. Looked up from germline, CDR1 is MNHEY and CDR2 is SMNVEV (reference sequence).

This clonotype has a count of ten or more. The CDR3 DNA sequence: TGTGCCAGCAGTCCCGGGACTAGCGGGGCAGATACGCAGTATTTT. This sequence encodes CASSPGTSGADTQYF. This sequence joins TRBV6-5 and TRBJ2-3; 13 bases map to TRBD2. CDR3 length: 15 residues. V lost 5 bases, J lost 4 bases, and 3 bases stayed unmatched. The germline V gene encodes CDR1 MNHEY and CDR2 SVGAGI.

In regard to this clonotype: This may stem from a read error, because a much larger clone lies one nucleotide away. The V call is TRBV4-3, the J call TRBJ1-3, with unresolved D. V gave up 0 bases and J gave up 0 bases, with 9 bases separating them. CDR1 is LGHNA and CDR2 is YSLEER in the germline V gene. This CDR3 contains 16 residues. CDR3 in DNA: TGCGCCAGCAGCCAAGAATGGAAGCGCTCTGGAAACACCATATATTTT. This sequence encodes CASSQEWKRSGNTIYF.

V is TRBV28 and J is TRBJ2-2; D remains ambiguous. The CDR3 totals 16 residues. From germline, CDR1 is MDHEN and CDR2 SYDVKM. Trimming took 3 bases from V and 0 from J, leaving 11 bases between them. CDR3 sequence (DNA): TGTGCCAGCAGTTTGCTCGGCGGTGCGAACACCGGGGAGCTGTTTTTT. Protein product: CASSLLGGANTGELFF.

Notes on this clonotype: A read error may produce the germline difference seen at one junction end. V gene TRBV19 combines with J gene TRBJ2-5; a possible D gene is TRBD1 (6 bases). The CDR3 consists of 14 residues. CDR1 is LNHDA and CDR2 is SQIVND in the germline V gene (reference sequence). CDR3 in DNA: TGTGCCAGTAGTATAGGGCAGGGGCAAGAGACCCTGTACTTC. It translates to CASSIGQGQETLYF.

The chain recombines TRBV6-2 or TRBV6-3 with TRBJ2-5; 10 bases agree with TRBD2. Germline V gives CDR1 MNHEY, CDR2 SVGEGT. With 8 bases clipped from V and 1 base from J, the junction kept 7 bases outside the gene matches. This CDR3 is 15 amino acids long. CDR3: CASGELAGFQETQYF. The CDR3, as DNA: TGTGCCAGCGGGGAACTAGCGGGGTTCCAAGAGACCCAGTACTTC.

V and J are TRBV29-1 and TRBJ2-2; weak D call: TRBD1 (6 bases). The CDR3 spans 15 residues. V gave up 6 bases and J gave up 0 bases, with 14 bases separating them. Germline assignment: CDR1 SQVTM and CDR2 ANQGSEA. The CDR3 spells CSVVGTFANTGELFF. CDR3 bases: TGCAGCGTCGTTGGGACATTCGCGAACACCGGGGAGCTGTTTTTT.

Comments on this clonotype: A clone one base away is much larger, so this may be a read error. The rearrangement joins TRBV5-1 to TRBJ2-3; D is ambiguous. The CDR3 is made up of 12 amino acids. Germline CDR1 SGHRS, CDR2 YFSETQ. This CDR3 is CACSLLGDTQYF. The CDR3 coding sequence is TGCGCCTGCAGCTTGTTAGGAGATACGCAGTATTTT.

This clonotype was counted ten times or more. This chain links TRBV25-1 with TRBJ2-1; 7 bases are shared with TRBD1. This CDR3 is built from 12 residues. V was pared by 4 bases and J by 11 bases, with 5 bases of the junction left unmatched. CDR1 and CDR2 (germline): MGHDK, SYGVNS. CDR3 coding DNA: TGTGCCAGCAGTGGGCAACAGGGGAAGCAGTTCTTC. Translating it yields CASSGQQGKQFF.

The rearrangement uses TRBV12-3 or TRBV12-4 and TRBJ2-1; the D gene is possibly TRBD2 (6 bases). CDR3 size: 14 residues. Between the trimmed V and J ends, which lost 6 bases and 4 bases, there was a span of 13 bases. CDR3 in amino acids: CASSSRLDYNEQFF. CDR3 bases: TGTGCCAGCAGCTCCCGACTAGATTACAATGAGCAGTTCTTC.

Many counts were recorded for this clonotype. V gene TRBV27 combines with J gene TRBJ2-1; D is possibly TRBD1 or TRBD2 (5 bases each). Between the trimmed V and J ends, which lost 5 bases and 4 bases, there was a span of 9 bases. Per the germline V gene, CDR1 is MNHEY and CDR2 is SMNVEV (reference sequence). CDR3 size: 13 residues. The DNA for the CDR3 is TGTGCCAGCAGTGGGGGTTATTACAATGAGCAGTTCTTC. Translation: CASSGGYYNEQFF.

This clonotype has a handful of counts. V gene TRBV4-1 combines with J gene TRBJ1-1; TRBD1 aligns across 9 bases. CDR1 MGHRA and CDR2 YSYEKL come from the germline V gene. The CDR3 is made up of 15 amino acids. With 0 bases clipped from V and 6 bases from J, the junction kept 5 bases outside the gene matches. CDR3 in DNA: TGCGCCAGCAGCCAAGACACAGGGGGCGTCCCTGAAGCTTTCTTT. It yields the protein CASSQDTGGVPEAFF.

This chain links TRBV11-3 with TRBJ2-2; D may be TRBD1 or TRBD2 (5 bases each). Per germline, CDR1 SGHNT and CDR2 YENEEA. CDR3 length: 18 amino acids. V gave up 3 bases and J gave up 1 base, with 18 bases separating them. The CDR3 protein is CASSLGVIRVENTGELFF. The CDR3 DNA sequence: TGTGCCAGCAGCTTGGGGGTTATAAGGGTCGAGAACACCGGGGAGCTGTTTTTT.

This chain joins TRBV4-1 and TRBJ2-7; 11 bases fit TRBD2. The CDR3 covers 15 residues. CDR1 is MGHRA, CDR2 YSYEKL, per germline. V lost 3 bases, J lost 2 bases, and 3 bases stayed unmatched. CDR3 coding DNA: TGCGCCAGCAGCCATGATAGCGGGAGGGCCTACGAGCAGTACTTC. Its translation: CASSHDSGRAYEQYF.

This clonotype was counted ten times or more. This rearrangement joins TRBV7-9 to TRBJ2-1; no clear D. The germline V gene encodes CDR1 SEHNR and CDR2 FQNEAQ (reference sequence). This CDR3 comprises 17 residues. The V end was cut by 5 bases, the J end by 2 bases, with 19 bases between. CDR3 amino acids: CASSQSTKGPPYNEQFF. The CDR3 region has the DNA TGTGCCAGCAGCCAGTCGACAAAGGGTCCGCCCTACAATGAGCAGTTCTTC.

This clonotype was found once. This sequence may be a read error, since a much larger clone differs from it by one base. V gene TRBV5-1 combines with J gene TRBJ2-7, with D tentatively TRBD2 (5 bases). V lost 2 bases to trimming and J lost 0 bases, with 9 bases between them. This CDR3 is 14 amino acids long. Germline V gives CDR1 SGHRS, CDR2 YFSETQ. The CDR3 sequence is CASSLYSDSYEQYF. CDR3 nucleotide sequence: TGCGCCAGCAGCTTATATAGCGACTCCTACGAGCAGTACTTC.

As for this clonotype: A much larger clone lies a single base off, so this may be a read error. The chain carries TRBV12-3 or TRBV12-4 and TRBJ1-1; possibly TRBD1 for D (6 bases). This CDR3 is built from 14 residues. The CDR3 DNA follows: TGTGCCAACAGTTTCGGGCAGGGGCAGACTGAAGCTTTCTTT. This codes for CANSFGQGQTEAFF.

This clonotype was observed many times. This chain connects TRBV24-1 to TRBJ1-2; TRBD1 is a possible D gene (6 bases). CDR1 is KGHDR, CDR2 SFDVKD, per germline. The CDR3 is 15 amino acids. Trimming removed 8 bases from V and 8 bases from J, with 23 bases in between. The CDR3 region is CATKPSRGQVGGYTF. In DNA form, the CDR3 reads TGTGCCACCAAACCCTCTAGGGGACAAGTCGGCGGCTACACCTTC.

The chain couples TRBV4-1 to TRBJ2-7; D is ambiguous. With 4 bases removed from V and 6 bases from J, the gap between germline ends came to 10 bases. The germline gives CDR1 MGHRA, CDR2 YSYEKL. The CDR3 has 12 amino acids. Here the CDR3 DNA reads TGCGCCAGCAGCCTACACGGCCGCGAGCAGTACTTC. This translates into CASSLHGREQYF.

This clonotype occurred a few times. V is TRBV12-3 or TRBV12-4 and J is TRBJ2-7; D gene ambiguous. This CDR3 comprises 12 residues. V was trimmed by 3 bases and J by 6 bases, leaving 9 bases between them. The CDR3 DNA reads as TGTGCCAGCAGTTTTGCCTTGGTCGAGCAGTACTTC. Translation gives CASSFALVEQYF.